The 15 T cell receptor beta chains below were found in one sample sequenced in a study of neurological immune-mediated disorders. As for time point: longitudinal time-point 3. In TCRdb, the 5' RACE reads were re-called with MiXCR into one record per CDR3 protein. The top ten hold about an eighth of the sample, which has tens of thousands of distinct CDR3 sequences, roughly 13% seen once. Sample: PBMCs. The receptors stem from a man between 25 and 39 years old in good health.

This clonotype was observed at least ten times. V gene TRBV6-1 combines with J gene TRBJ1-1; D not certain. From germline, CDR1 is MNHNS and CDR2 SASEGT. Trimming stripped 6 bases from V and 1 base from J, with 12 bases between. CDR3 length: 14 residues. As DNA, the CDR3 is TGTGCCAGCAGCCGAGGGTCCCCGAACACTGAAGCTTTCTTT. Encoded protein: CASSRGSPNTEAFF.

Ten or more counts support this clonotype. The rearrangement links TRBV2 to TRBJ1-2, with 12 bases identical to TRBD1. Trimming at V came to 4 bases and at J to 8 bases, leaving 5 bases not matched to a gene. CDR1 is SNHLY and CDR2 is FYNNEI in the germline V gene. This CDR3 region has 14 residues. The CDR3 spells CASSGGQGADGYTF. The CDR3, as DNA: TGTGCCAGCAGTGGGGGACAGGGGGCGGACGGCTACACCTTC. The full variable domain, rest sourced from reference TRBV2 and TRBJ1-2, is EPEVTQTPSHQVTQMGQEVILRCVPISNHLYFYWYRQILGQKVEFLVSFYNNEISEKSEIFDDQFSVERPDGSNFTLKIRSTKLEDSAMYFCASSGGQGADGYTFGSGTRLTVV.

In this sample, this clonotype turned up many times. J is TRBJ1-2 and V is TRBV5-1; D is undetermined. Per the germline V gene, CDR1 is SGHRS and CDR2 is YFSETQ. The CDR3 contains 15 residues. V lost 0 bases and J 2 bases, leaving 11 bases between the germline ends. The CDR3 reads CASSLEPGRNYGYTF. The CDR3 coding sequence is TGCGCCAGCAGCTTGGAGCCAGGTCGCAACTATGGCTACACCTTC.

On this clonotype: This may arise from a read error, as a much more abundant clone is one base away. The chain combines TRBV29-1 with TRBJ1-5; D ambiguous. Looked up from germline, CDR1 is SQVTM and CDR2 is ANQGSEA. The CDR3 sequence is 12 residues long. The V end was cut by 4 bases, the J end by 3 bases, with 7 bases between. CDR3 in amino acids: CSVAGDNQPQHF. CDR3 nucleotide sequence: TGCAGCGTTGCCGGGGACAATCAGCCCCAGCATTTT. The variable domain in full, completed from reference TRBV29-1 and TRBJ1-5, reads SAVISQKPSRDICQRGTSLTIQCQVDSQVTMMFWYRQQPGQSLTLIATANQGSEATYESGFVIDKFPISRPNLTFSTLTVSNMSPEDSSIYLCSVAGDNQPQHFGDGTRLSIL.

This clonotype was seen repeatedly, ten times or more. This rearrangement joins TRBV24-1 to TRBJ2-7; TRBD1 matches at 8 bases. V was pared by 7 bases and J by 3 bases, with 4 bases of the junction left unmatched. Germline-derived CDR1 and CDR2 are KGHDR and SFDVKD. This CDR3 comprises 13 residues. CDR3 in amino acids: CATSLGQGYEQYF. CDR3 in DNA: TGTGCCACCAGCCTCGGACAGGGCTACGAGCAGTACTTC.

There are many counts of this clonotype. The rearrangement uses TRBV5-1 and TRBJ2-3, with TRBD2 identical over 11 bases. V trimming: 7 bases; J trimming: 2 bases; junction bases outside the gene matches: 9. The CDR3 is 16 amino acids. Germline CDR1 and CDR2: SGHRS and YFSETQ. CDR3 coding DNA: TGCGCCAGCCAAAGACTAGCGGGAATTACCACAGATACGCAGTATTTT. It codes for CASQRLAGITTDTQYF.

This clonotype was observed many times. The chain uses TRBV4-2 and TRBJ1-2, with D hard to call. Germline-derived CDR1 and CDR2 are LGHNA and YNFKEQ. V was pared by 0 bases and J by 6 bases, with 11 bases between. The CDR3 sequence is 14 residues long. The CDR3 sequence: CASSQESPSDGYTF. The CDR3 bases are TGTGCCAGCAGCCAAGAAAGCCCGTCCGATGGCTACACCTTC.

As concerns this clonotype: Lacking the conserved final phenylalanine or tryptophan, this CDR3 likely reflects a read error. It is unclear where the CDR3 begins or ends on the DNA, so no DNA is shown, and the CDR3 is as TCRdb lists it. This chain joins TRBV5-1 and TRBJ1-1; the table's D call of TRBD1 was not tested on the DNA. Inclusive of both ends, the CDR3 amounts to 16 amino acids. Germline V lookup: CDR1 SGHRS, CDR2 YFSETQ. The CDR3 spells CASSLVTGKMNTEALL.

This clonotype was detected many times. The chain combines TRBV29-1 with TRBJ2-7; D not resolved. The CDR3 length is 14 residues. Germline values: CDR1 SQVTM, CDR2 ANQGSEA. V gave up 2 bases and J gave up 3 bases, with 14 bases separating them. The CDR3 region has the DNA TGCAGCGTTGAATGGCCTTGGGGAAGCTACGAGCAGTACTTC. It encodes CSVEWPWGSYEQYF.

This clonotype occurred many times. This chain joins TRBV20-1 and TRBJ1-4; TRBD1 is a possible D gene (6 bases). Germline V gene sequence: CDR1 DFQATT, CDR2 SNEGSKA (reference sequence). The V end was cut by 5 bases, the J end by 5 bases, with 12 bases between. This CDR3 is built from 13 residues. CDR3 coding DNA: TGCAGTGCTGAGGGACATCGGAATGAAAAACTGTTTTTT. Encoded protein: CSAEGHRNEKLFF.

This clonotype was seen ten or more times. The chain recombines TRBV7-8 with TRBJ2-3, with 10 bases that match TRBD2. V dropped 5 bases and J dropped 2; count of bases not matched to a gene: 10. CDR1 is SGHVS and CDR2 is FQNEAQ in the germline V gene. The CDR3 is 17 residues long. The CDR3, as DNA: TGTGCCAGCAGCCCTCTCCGGACTAGCGGATACACAGATACGCAGTATTTT. Translated, it gives CASSPLRTSGYTDTQYF. Combining the CDR3 with reference TRBV7-8 and TRBJ2-3 gives the whole variable domain GAGVSQSPRYKVAKRGQDVALRCDPISGHVSLFWYQQALGQGPEFLTYFQNEAQLDKSGLPSDRFFAERPEGSVSTLKIQRTQQEDSAVYLCASSPLRTSGYTDTQYFGPGTRLTVL.

As to this clonotype: One end of the junction does not line up with germline, which may come from a read error. This sequence joins TRBV4-1 and TRBJ2-7, with D perhaps TRBD2 (6 bases). CDR3 length: 15 amino acids. Germline V CDR1 and CDR2: MGHRA, YSYEKL. CDR3 protein: CASSHISGAGYDQYF. The CDR3, as DNA: TGCGCCAGCAGCCACATCTCTGGGGCGGGGTACGACCAGTACTTC.

V gene TRBV5-1 combines with J gene TRBJ2-7; 8 bases match TRBD2. The germline V gene encodes CDR1 SGHRS and CDR2 YFSETQ. CDR3 length: 16 amino acids. Trimming cost V 2 bases and J 3 bases; bases outside gene matches: 10. The CDR3 DNA is TGCGCCAGCAGCTTTGGTGTTAGCGGGGACATCTACGAGCAGTACTTC. This translates into CASSFGVSGDIYEQYF.

This clonotype was detected many times. The chain couples TRBV7-9 to TRBJ2-7, with D possibly TRBD1 on 6 matching bases. Between the trimmed V and J ends, which lost 7 bases and 0 bases, there was a span of 16 bases. Germline CDR1 SEHNR, CDR2 FQNEAQ (reference sequence). The CDR3 runs 15 residues. The CDR3: CASTLWGLNSYEQYF. The DNA of the CDR3 is TGTGCCAGCACCCTCTGGGGGCTAAACTCCTACGAGCAGTACTTC.

This clonotype was counted at least ten times. This chain links TRBV28 with TRBJ2-2; 7 nucleotides align to TRBD2. The CDR3 contains 16 residues. The V segment lost 2 bases and the J segment 5 bases; nucleotides outside the gene matches: 8. The germline gives CDR1 MDHEN, CDR2 SYDVKM. CDR3 coding DNA: TGTGCCAGCAGTTTAGAGGCGGGAGTGGGTACCGGGGAGCTGTTTTTT. Translated, it gives CASSLEAGVGTGELFF.